These T cell receptor beta chains were read from a single sample in a study of post-analysis software for immune sequencing data. TCRdb reanalysed the PCR reads using MiXCR and keeps one entry per CDR3 protein. The sample comprises around 160,000 distinct CDR3 sequences, 35% to 40% of which are singletons, and roughly 28% rests with the top ten. The specimen comprised blood, sampled after autologous hematopoietic stem cell transplantation. These TCRs come from a girl between 10 and 17 years old with multiple sclerosis. Both conserved end residues are part of each CDR3. Clone size is given for some rows only: seen once, a few or many times, or a class if the clone is expanded.

v_gene: TRBV6-2/TRBV6-3; abundance: few; j_gene: TRBJ1-6; CDR3aa: CASSSGTENSPLHF
v_gene: TRBV6-5; abundance: few; j_gene: TRBJ2-7; CDR3aa: CASSYQGNEQYF
v_gene: TRBV6-1; abundance: few; j_gene: TRBJ2-1; CDR3aa: CASSQRAGAQVLPSYNEQFF
v_gene: TRBV15; abundance: NA; j_gene: TRBJ1-4; CDR3aa: CATSRDQQGGEKLFF
v_gene: TRBV12-3/TRBV12-4; abundance: NA; j_gene: TRBJ1-1; CDR3aa: CASTARGRPEAFF
v_gene: TRBV28; abundance: NA; j_gene: TRBJ2-1; CDR3aa: CASSSYRTSAYNEQFF
v_gene: TRBV7-8; abundance: few; j_gene: TRBJ2-1; CDR3aa: CASSFGQVNYNEQFF
v_gene: TRBV12-3/TRBV12-4; abundance: NA; j_gene: TRBJ2-4; CDR3aa: CASSFFGERAKNIQYF
v_gene: TRBV15; abundance: few; j_gene: TRBJ2-3; CDR3aa: CATSRPGIRTDTQYF
v_gene: TRBV20-1; abundance: many; j_gene: TRBJ2-1; CDR3aa: CSASDPGGLAVNEQFF
v_gene: TRBV20-1; abundance: NA; j_gene: TRBJ1-5; CDR3aa: CSAGESYQPQHF
v_gene: TRBV28; abundance: NA; j_gene: TRBJ2-4; CDR3aa: CASSSPDRRSQYF
v_gene: TRBV20-1; abundance: NA; j_gene: NA; CDR3aa: CSALRTSGKFNEQYF
v_gene: TRBV29-1; abundance: few; j_gene: TRBJ2-5; CDR3aa: CSVSRQEETQYF
v_gene: TRBV5-6; abundance: few; j_gene: TRBJ2-7; CDR3aa: CASSLGAADEQYF
v_gene: TRBV29-1; abundance: few; j_gene: TRBJ2-7; CDR3aa: CSVESGRDYEQYF
v_gene: TRBV29-1; abundance: NA; j_gene: TRBJ2-3; CDR3aa: CSVPGLASSTDTQYF
v_gene: TRBV6-5; abundance: NA; j_gene: TRBJ2-7; CDR3aa: CASRPTLTSYEQYF
v_gene: TRBV29-1; abundance: NA; j_gene: TRBJ1-1; CDR3aa: CSVGDRGWGTEAFF
v_gene: TRBV4-3; abundance: NA; j_gene: TRBJ1-1; CDR3aa: CASSPRTGPLNTEAFF
v_gene: TRBV9; abundance: few; j_gene: TRBJ2-2; CDR3aa: CASSVGIANTGELFF
v_gene: TRBV28; abundance: NA; j_gene: TRBJ2-3; CDR3aa: CASSGPGTSGRASRSTDTQYF
v_gene: TRBV7-3; abundance: few; j_gene: TRBJ1-1; CDR3aa: CASSYGTGATTEAFF
v_gene: TRBV5-1; abundance: NA; j_gene: TRBJ2-7; CDR3aa: CASSLEAGPSYEQYF
v_gene: TRBV19; abundance: NA; j_gene: TRBJ2-5; CDR3aa: CASSVGTLEGEYF
v_gene: TRBV15; abundance: many; j_gene: TRBJ1-2; CDR3aa: CATSRALQGGYTF
v_gene: TRBV28; abundance: once; j_gene: TRBJ1-5; CDR3aa: CASSLWKSIDLGNQPQHF
v_gene: TRBV29-1; abundance: few; j_gene: TRBJ1-1; CDR3aa: CSVGDPGWAFF
v_gene: TRBV29-1; abundance: few; j_gene: TRBJ1-2; CDR3aa: CSVGSYGYTF
v_gene: TRBV7-9; abundance: NA; j_gene: TRBJ2-1; CDR3aa: CASSLGGVLYNEQFF
v_gene: TRBV12-3/TRBV12-4; abundance: NA; j_gene: TRBJ2-7; CDR3aa: CASSLRTSGRAGYEQYF
v_gene: TRBV4-3; abundance: NA; j_gene: TRBJ2-5; CDR3aa: CASSQVLAQETQYF
v_gene: TRBV5-1; abundance: few; j_gene: TRBJ1-1; CDR3aa: CASSSGGGVAEAFF
v_gene: TRBV7-2; abundance: NA; j_gene: TRBJ2-7; CDR3aa: CASSLRTGEQYF
v_gene: TRBV7-8; abundance: NA; j_gene: TRBJ2-1; CDR3aa: CASSLSGGIAYNEQFF
v_gene: TRBV7-2; abundance: once; j_gene: TRBJ2-3; CDR3aa: CASTTDAVNTQYF
v_gene: TRBV7-8; abundance: NA; j_gene: TRBJ2-7; CDR3aa: CASSLDGPSTGSYEQYF
v_gene: TRBV14; abundance: NA; j_gene: TRBJ2-1; CDR3aa: CASSLQLGNKQFF
v_gene: TRBV4-1; abundance: NA; j_gene: TRBJ2-1; CDR3aa: CASSQAINNEQFF
v_gene: TRBV3-1; abundance: NA; j_gene: TRBJ2-3; CDR3aa: CASSQKWSGTSIADTQYF
v_gene: TRBV7-9; abundance: NA; j_gene: TRBJ2-3; CDR3aa: CASSTDRVKYTQYF
v_gene: TRBV5-6; abundance: many; j_gene: TRBJ2-7; CDR3aa: CASSPGQGISYEQYF
v_gene: TRBV28; abundance: NA; j_gene: TRBJ2-1; CDR3aa: CASSLVLANRPLRVNEQFF
v_gene: TRBV7-2; abundance: NA; j_gene: TRBJ2-2; CDR3aa: CASSLAGLYTGELFF
v_gene: TRBV18; abundance: NA; j_gene: TRBJ2-1; CDR3aa: CASSPLPGTSGSSEQFF
v_gene: TRBV10-2; abundance: NA; j_gene: TRBJ2-7; CDR3aa: CATLADDSYEQYF
v_gene: TRBV20-1; abundance: few; j_gene: TRBJ1-2; CDR3aa: CSAQDRPYGYTF
v_gene: TRBV3-1; abundance: NA; j_gene: TRBJ1-2; CDR3aa: CASSRETGHGYTF
v_gene: TRBV30; abundance: few; j_gene: TRBJ2-7; CDR3aa: CAWRGEGGSYEQYF
v_gene: TRBV20-1; abundance: few; j_gene: TRBJ2-7; CDR3aa: CSAFGLAGGEQYF
v_gene: TRBV28; abundance: NA; j_gene: TRBJ2-7; CDR3aa: CATTAPGQGAHEQYF
v_gene: TRBV19; abundance: few; j_gene: TRBJ2-3; CDR3aa: CASSNPSREDTQYF